Listed below are T cell receptor beta chains from one sample, sequenced in a study of T cell responses to AZD1222 COVID-19 vaccine. Produced via immunoSEQ multiplex PCR; TCRdb's table is partial and in-frame only. The data show 65,000 to 95,000 clones, with around 84% seen just once and about 13% held by the top ten. Sequenced here: peripheral blood, sampled on day 0 of AZD1222 vaccination. Source of these receptors: an adult in good health. Each CDR3 is given with its conserved first and last residue. Fields, in order: V gene, J gene, clone size, D gene, CDR3 DNA, CDR3 protein. The D gene is left open where the match is weak. Clone size is given for some rows only: seen once, a few or many times, or a class if the clone is expanded.

V: TRBV5-5
J: TRBJ1-3
size: few
D: NA
DNA: TGTGCCAGCAGCCCGTGGGGGGCGAACTCTGGAAACACCATATATTTT
CDR3: CASSPWGANSGNTIYF

V: TRBV28
J: TRBJ2-1
size: few
D: NA
DNA: TGTGCCAGCAGTTTACCCCGGAGAAATGAGCAGTTCTTC
CDR3: CASSLPRRNEQFF

V: TRBV24-1
J: TRBJ2-3
size: NA
D: TRBD2
DNA: TGTGCCACCAGTAGGGGCCGGGTAGCGGGGGCCCCAGATACGCAGTATTTT
CDR3: CATSRGRVAGAPDTQYF

V: TRBV7-8
J: TRBJ2-7
size: NA
D: NA
DNA: TGTGCCAGCAGGTCCGAGGAGGCCCTATCCTACGAGCAGTACTTC
CDR3: CASRSEEALSYEQYF

V: TRBV29-1
J: TRBJ1-4
size: NA
D: NA
DNA: TGCAGCGTTGACCTACAGGGTGTCCCTGGGGAAAAACTGTTTTTT
CDR3: CSVDLQGVPGEKLFF

V: TRBV19
J: TRBJ1-1
size: NA
D: NA
DNA: TGTGCCAGTAGTATATTCTATACAGGGAACACTGAAGCTTTCTTT
CDR3: CASSIFYTGNTEAFF

V: TRBV23-1
J: TRBJ2-5
size: NA
D: NA
DNA: TGCGCCAGCTTACCACTAGCCCGGGAGACCCAGTACTTC
CDR3: CASLPLARETQYF

V: TRBV28
J: TRBJ1-1
size: NA
D: TRBD1
DNA: TGTGCCAGCAGGACAGGGGGCGGGTCTGAAGCTTTCTTT
CDR3: CASRTGGGSEAFF

V: TRBV6-5
J: TRBJ2-1
size: NA
D: NA
DNA: TGTGCCAGTGGGGACACCTACAATGAGCAGTTCTTC
CDR3: CASGDTYNEQFF

V: TRBV12-3/TRBV12-4
J: TRBJ1-5
size: NA
D: TRBD1
DNA: TGTGCCAGCAGGGGACAGTTGGGGCAGCCCCAGCATTTT
CDR3: CASRGQLGQPQHF

V: TRBV19
J: TRBJ1-5
size: NA
D: NA
DNA: TGTGCCAGTAGTATAGGCGGATTTCAGCCCCAGCATTTT
CDR3: CASSIGGFQPQHF

V: TRBV2
J: TRBJ1-2
size: few
D: NA
DNA: TGTGCCAGCAGTGAAAGGGACGACTATGGCTACACCTTC
CDR3: CASSERDDYGYTF

V: TRBV6-4
J: TRBJ1-2
size: NA
D: NA
DNA: TGTGCCAGCAGTGATTTGGTCGGAGGCCATCACTACACCTTC
CDR3: CASSDLVGGHHYTF

V: TRBV5-1
J: TRBJ1-2
size: NA
D: TRBD1
DNA: TGCGCCAGCAGCTCCCCCGCAGGGGGCTCAGGGGGCTACACCTTC
CDR3: CASSSPAGGSGGYTF

V: TRBV4-2
J: TRBJ1-4
size: NA
D: NA
DNA: TGTGCCAGCAGCGCGAACCTAGGGGCAACTAATGAAAAACTGTTTTTT
CDR3: CASSANLGATNEKLFF

V: TRBV2
J: TRBJ2-1
size: NA
D: NA
DNA: TGTGCCAGCAGATACAGGGATCATGAGCAGTTCTTC
CDR3: CASRYRDHEQFF

V: TRBV6-2/TRBV6-3
J: TRBJ2-7
size: NA
D: TRBD2
DNA: TGTGCCAGCAGTAGGATCAGGACTAGCGGAGCCTACGAGCAGTACTTC
CDR3: CASSRIRTSGAYEQYF

V: TRBV24-1
J: TRBJ2-7
size: NA
D: TRBD1
DNA: TGTGCCACCCGCTGGGACAGTTCCTACGAGCAGTACTTC
CDR3: CATRWDSSYEQYF

V: TRBV10-1
J: TRBJ2-7
size: NA
D: TRBD2
DNA: TGCGCCAGCAGTGAAGGCGGGACTAGCCTTTTACCCGAGCAGTACTTC
CDR3: CASSEGGTSLLPEQYF

V: TRBV28
J: TRBJ2-7
size: NA
D: NA
DNA: TGTGCCAGCAGTCCGCCGGTGGGGCGCGAGCAGTACTTC
CDR3: CASSPPVGREQYF

V: TRBV18
J: TRBJ2-7
size: few
D: NA
DNA: TGTGCCAGCTCACCACTAACGCTATCCTACGAGCAGTACTTC
CDR3: CASSPLTLSYEQYF

V: TRBV27
J: TRBJ2-7
size: NA
D: TRBD1
DNA: TGTGCCAGCAGCCGCGGGGACAGGGCAGGGGAGCAGTACTTC
CDR3: CASSRGDRAGEQYF

V: TRBV5-1
J: TRBJ2-5
size: NA
D: TRBD2
DNA: TGCGCCAGCAGCTTGGAGGGCCAGGGAGGGGAGACCCAGTACTTC
CDR3: CASSLEGQGGETQYF